These 18 T cell receptor beta chains were sequenced from one sample in a study of metastatic and nonmetastatic thyroid tumors. All patients reached thyroid surgery having received no treatment beforehand. TCRdb reanalyzed the PCR reads with MiXCR. This table holds under 15,000 clones, approximately 21% found once. The sample taken for sequencing was adjacent normal tissue. The source is a female donor with papillary thyroid cancer or a benign thyroid nodule (not recorded which). Some clones in this sample may be carry-over from other donors' samples.

This clone was detected ten times or more. The chain combines TRBV5-1 with TRBJ1-4, with a possible D match to TRBD1 (6 bases). Germline CDR1 is SGHRS and CDR2 is YFSETQ. With 2 bases removed from V and 2 bases from J, the gap between germline ends came to 10 bases. The CDR3 consists of 15 residues. The CDR3 sequence is CASSFGGRTNEKLFF. The CDR3 region has the DNA TGCGCCAGCAGCTTTGGGGGCAGGACTAATGAAAAACTGTTTTTT.

On this clone: The CDR3 carries no conserved terminal phenylalanine or tryptophan, so it likely arises from a read error. The DNA is left out, because the CDR3 cannot be placed on it with certainty; the CDR3 is given as TCRdb lists it. The rearrangement links TRBV6-1 to TRBJ2-7; TRBD2, as called in the table, went unchecked against the DNA. In germline, CDR1 is MNHNS, CDR2 SASEGT. Inclusive of both ends, the CDR3 amounts to 15 amino acids. CDR3 in amino acids: CASSEGTIGAYEQDL.

This clone was counted only a few times. The chain links TRBV6-1 to TRBJ2-7, with 8 bases identical to TRBD1. V trimming: 6 bases; J trimming: 4 bases; junction bases outside the gene matches: 5. This CDR3 comprises 13 residues. Germline assignment: CDR1 MNHNS and CDR2 SASEGT. The CDR3 loop reads CASSRTGLYEQYF. CDR3 sequence (DNA): TGTGCCAGCAGCCGGACAGGGCTTTACGAGCAGTACTTC.

As concerns this clone: The junction does not match germline at one end; this may be a read error. The rearrangement links TRBV7-6 to TRBJ2-3; the D call may be TRBD1 or TRBD2 (5 bases each). The CDR3 runs to 16 residues. CDR1 is SGHVS and CDR2 is FNYEAQ in the germline V gene. This CDR3 reads CASILYWDEDTDMQYF. The CDR3 nucleotides read TGTGCCAGCATCTTATATTGGGACGAAGATACAGATATGCAGTATTTT.

This clone counts as medium-sized. The V and J genes are TRBV7-6 and TRBJ1-2, with TRBD1 as a possible D gene (5 bases). The CDR3 is 14 amino acids. CDR1 and CDR2 from the germline V gene are SGHVS and FNYEAQ. The ends were cut back, 0 bases at V and 5 bases at J, with 10 bases in the middle. The CDR3 DNA sequence: TGTGCCAGCAGCTTAGCGGGGGGTTCTTATGGCTACACCTTC. It codes for CASSLAGGSYGYTF. The entire variable domain, with the rest obtained from reference TRBV7-6 and TRBJ1-2, is as follows: GAGVSQSPRYKVTKRGQDVALRCDPISGHVSLYWYRQALGQGPEFLTYFNYEAQQDKSGLPNDRFSAERPEGSISTLTIQRTEQRDSAMYRCASSLAGGSYGYTFGSGTRLTVV.

By share of the sample, this clone is medium-sized. This chain joins TRBV2 and TRBJ1-3, with D unclear. The CDR3 totals 14 residues. Germline V gene data show CDR1 as SNHLY and CDR2 as FYNNEI. Trimming stripped 1 base from V and 3 bases from J, with 7 bases between. CDR3 sequence: CASSEGWVGNTIYF. CDR3 in DNA: TGTGCCAGCAGTGAAGGGTGGGTTGGAAACACCATATATTTT.

This clone is medium-sized (0.01 to 0.1%) by share. This chain links TRBV10-3 with TRBJ2-7; 8 bases agree with TRBD2. Trimming removed 4 bases from V and 6 bases from J; junction bases left unmatched: 5. The CDR3 sequence is 13 residues long. In germline, CDR1 is ENHRY, CDR2 SYGVKD. CDR3 coding DNA: TGTGCCATCAGTGCCCACGGGGGGGCCGAGCAGTACTTC. Protein product: CAISAHGGAEQYF.

This clone was counted a few times. A much larger clone differs from this one at a single base, so this may be a read error. The identical CDR3 is also encoded by other nucleotide sequences in the sample. The chain has TRBV4-3 and TRBJ1-4, with D tentatively TRBD1 (6 bases). The CDR3 length is 15 residues. The germline V gene encodes CDR1 LGHNA and CDR2 YSLEER. V shed 6 bases and J shed 8 bases, with 19 bases lying between them. CDR3 in amino acids: CASRTSGTGSEKLFF. The DNA of the CDR3 is TGCGCCAGCAGGACCTCCGGTACAGGGAGCGAAAAACTGTTTTTT.

The chain employs TRBV2 and TRBJ2-7; 7 nucleotides align to TRBD1. The CDR3 is made up of 12 amino acids. Germline values: CDR1 SNHLY, CDR2 FYNNEI. Trimming at V came to 5 bases and at J to 9 bases, leaving 7 bases not matched to a gene. The CDR3 spells CASSRGPEVQYF. CDR3 coding DNA: TGTGCCAGCAGTAGGGGGCCAGAGGTGCAGTACTTC.

This clone appeared a few times. This CDR3 fails to terminate in the conserved phenylalanine or tryptophan, so it likely reflects a read error. The chain recombines TRBV7-9 with TRBJ1-2; D unclear. The length of the CDR3 is 14 residues. Germline CDR1 and CDR2: SEHNR and FQNEAQ (reference sequence). V gave up 2 bases and J gave up 4 bases, with 11 bases separating them. CDR3: CASSLYGESYGYTL. CDR3 sequence (DNA): TGTGCCAGCAGCTTATACGGAGAATCCTATGGCTACACCCTT.

Details on this clone: Since the CDR3 does not end with the conserved phenylalanine or tryptophan, this likely comes from a read error. This sequence joins TRBV4-1 and TRBJ1-6, with D uncertain. Germline lookup yields CDR1 MGHRA and CDR2 YSYEKL. V gave up 2 bases and J gave up 2 bases, with 16 bases separating them. The CDR3 sequence is 18 residues long. The CDR3 is CASSQYTWERPYNSPLHL. As DNA, the CDR3 is TGCGCCAGCAGCCAATACACATGGGAAAGGCCCTATAATTCACCCCTCCACCTT.

The chain is built from TRBV6-2 or TRBV6-3 and TRBJ2-2, with D tentatively TRBD2 (6 bases). Per the germline V gene, CDR1 is MNHEY and CDR2 is SVGEGT. The ends were cut back, 7 bases at V and 9 bases at J, with 18 bases in the middle. The CDR3 is 14 amino acids. In DNA form, the CDR3 reads TGTGCCAGCAAAGCTATCGGGAGAGGCAGGGAGCTGTTTTTT. Residues: CASKAIGRGRELFF.

The chain joins TRBV11-2 to TRBJ1-1, with D hard to call. Germline CDR1 SGHAT, CDR2 FQNNGV. The CDR3 has 12 amino acids. V dropped 1 base and J dropped 7 bases, with 7 bases sitting between them. The DNA of the CDR3 is TGTGCCAGCAGCTTAGTGGGGTATGAAGCTTTCTTT. It yields the protein CASSLVGYEAFF.

This clone was seen many times. The genes are TRBV4-1 and TRBJ2-7; 10 bases agree with TRBD2. The CDR3 extends over 15 amino acids. Germline CDR1 MGHRA, CDR2 YSYEKL. V trimming: 3 bases; J trimming: 2 bases; junction bases outside the gene matches: 4. The CDR3 reads CASSHGTSVAYEQYF. The CDR3 bases are TGCGCCAGCAGCCACGGGACTAGCGTCGCCTACGAGCAGTACTTC.

CDR3 amino acids: CASISLGEQFF. The CDR3 DNA sequence: TGTGCCAGCATCTCACTAGGGGAGCAGTTCTTC. The chain couples TRBV12-3 or TRBV12-4 to TRBJ2-1; D is possibly TRBD2 (5 bases). The CDR3 sequence is 11 residues long. V was trimmed by 7 bases and J by 10 bases, leaving 11 bases between them.

This clone was seen ten or more times. The chain joins TRBV11-2 to TRBJ1-4; 10 bases are a match to TRBD1. Germline lookup yields CDR1 SGHAT and CDR2 FQNNGV. The CDR3 has 14 amino acids. V dropped 4 bases and J dropped 7; count of bases not matched to a gene: 3. The CDR3 loop reads CASSWGQGIEKLFF. Written as DNA, the CDR3 is TGTGCCAGCAGCTGGGGACAGGGGATTGAAAAACTGTTTTTT.

The sample holds a few counts of this clone. The chain is built from TRBV6-1 and TRBJ1-3; D unresolved. The CDR3 runs to 13 residues. The ends were cut back, 4 bases at V and 0 bases at J, with 4 bases in the middle. CDR1 is MNHNS and CDR2 is SASEGT in the germline V gene. The CDR3 sequence: CASSVPSGNTIYF. CDR3 in DNA: TGTGCCAGCAGTGTTCCCTCTGGAAACACCATATATTTT.

This clone counts as medium-sized. V usage is TRBV7-8 and J usage is TRBJ1-2, with D possibly being TRBD1 (5 bases). Deletions cut 5 bases from V and 8 bases from J, with 15 bases between. Germline V gene sequence: CDR1 SGHVS, CDR2 FQNEAQ. The CDR3 contains 13 residues. The CDR3 loop is CASSLGTRAGYTF. The CDR3, as DNA: TGTGCCAGCAGCCTAGGGACCAGGGCAGGCTACACCTTC.